This TCR beta chain was sequenced for a study of blood T cell repertoires in COVID-19. Looking at the study overall: PBMCs, B-cell-depleted T cells, or T cells provided the cDNA or gDNA that made up the material.

Participant ages covered 18 to 89 years across about 25 US areas. Allocation to cohorts depended on clinical history reported by the participants. Cohort 3 donors counted as recovered after two negative PCRs, clearance, or resolved symptoms. Sequencing used immunoSEQ multiplex PCR; TCRdb keeps in-frame clones, though not all of them. The sample carries 200,000 to 250,000 clones, approximately 90% recorded once. The CDR3 totals 18 residues. The germline gives CDR1 LNHDA, CDR2 SQIVND (reference sequence). V was clipped by 4 bases and J by 3 bases; unmatched bases: 10. Sequenced input: PBMCs or T cells enriched from blood (not recorded which). The chain employs TRBV19 and TRBJ2-6, with TRBD1 matching over 9 bases. The source of this sequence is a woman in her twenties or thirties who had recovered from COVID-19. The CDR3 nucleotides read TGTGCCAGTAGTACCTCCGGGACAGGGCTATATGGGGCCAACGTCCTGACTTTC. This translates into CASSTSGTGLYGANVLTF.